A selection of T cell receptor beta chains follows, all from one sample in a study of T cell clonotyping in hematopoietic cell transplantation. The protocol was immunoSEQ multiplex PCR, while the TCRdb copy is restricted to in-frame clones and leaves out a portion. The sample holds about 29,000 clones, about 93% seen once. The sample in question was PBMCs, obtained 100 days after allogeneic stem cell transplant. The source is a female patient in her fifties or sixties who had an allogeneic stem cell transplant from a related donor, so the T cells may come from the graft donor. Some clones in this sample may be carry-over from other donors' samples. Both conserved end residues are part of each CDR3. Fields, in order: CDR3 length, clone size, V gene, J gene, D gene, CDR3 DNA, CDR3 protein. D genes are given only for firm matches. The size field is filled for only some rows; it gives once, few, many or a size class.

16,NA,TRBV2,TRBJ2-2,TRBD2,TGTGCCAGCTCATATAGCGGGGGGGAGAACACCGGGGAGCTGTTTTTT,CASSYSGGENTGELFF
16,NA,TRBV4-1,TRBJ1-2,TRBD1,TGCGCCAGCAGCCAAATCCAGGGGGGCGGAGCCTATGGCTACACCTTC,CASSQIQGGGAYGYTF
13,NA,TRBV7-2,TRBJ1-2,NA,TGTGCCAGCAGCAAGGGCCCCTACTATGGCTACACCTTC,CASSKGPYYGYTF
15,NA,TRBV4-3,TRBJ1-2,TRBD1,TGCGCCAGCAGCCTCGAGAACAGGGGGAACTATGGCTACACCTTC,CASSLENRGNYGYTF
19,NA,TRBV5-1,TRBJ1-2,NA,TGCGCCAGCAGCTTGGAAAGTGTATTCGGGACGGAAGCTAACTATGGCTACACCTTC,CASSLESVFGTEANYGYTF
15,NA,TRBV6-5,TRBJ1-1,NA,TGTGCCAGCAGTGTCGACAGGCTAATGAACACTGAAGCTTTCTTT,CASSVDRLMNTEAFF
14,medium-sized,TRBV18,TRBJ2-1,NA,TGTGCCACCCTGCAGGGGATTGAGAACAATGAGCAGTTCTTC,CATLQGIENNEQFF
13,NA,TRBV2,TRBJ2-5,NA,TGTGCCAGCAGCCAGGGGCTAGCCGAGACCCAGTACTTC,CASSQGLAETQYF
14,once,TRBV6-5,TRBJ1-2,TRBD1,TGTGCCAGCAGACTAGGACAGGGGGTCTATGGCTACACCTTC,CASRLGQGVYGYTF
13,NA,TRBV9,TRBJ1-4,TRBD1,TGTGCCAGCAGCCCAGGGGGATATGAAAAACTGTTTTTT,CASSPGGYEKLFF
15,NA,TRBV5-4,TRBJ2-1,TRBD1,TGTGCCAGCAGCTTGGACAGGGGGCGATACAATGAGCAGTTCTTC,CASSLDRGRYNEQFF
15,NA,TRBV6-1,TRBJ1-6,NA,TGTGCCAGCAGTGAAGTGGGCAGGGGCACGACACCCCTCCACTTT,CASSEVGRGTTPLHF
15,NA,TRBV9,TRBJ1-1,TRBD1,TGTGCCAGCAGCACCTGGGACAGGACAAACACTGAAGCTTTCTTT,CASSTWDRTNTEAFF
14,few,TRBV6-5,TRBJ1-2,NA,TGTGCCAGCAGTAACAGGGTCCGGGCCTATGGCTACACCTTC,CASSNRVRAYGYTF
15,NA,TRBV5-1,TRBJ1-1,NA,TGCGCCAGCAGCTACGTTGGCAGGGAAGGGGCTGAAGCTTTCTTT,CASSYVGREGAEAFF
13,NA,TRBV2,TRBJ1-4,TRBD1,TGTGCCAGCAGTTCCGGGACAGATGAAAAACTGTTTTTT,CASSSGTDEKLFF
16,NA,TRBV4-3,TRBJ1-3,TRBD1,TGCGCCAGCAGCCGAAGGTCAGGGGGCTCTGGAAACACCATATATTTT,CASSRRSGGSGNTIYF
16,NA,TRBV11-2,TRBJ1-6,TRBD1,TGTGCCAGCAGCCCTACAGGGGGCATCTATAATTCACCCCTCCACTTT,CASSPTGGIYNSPLHF
15,NA,TRBV14,TRBJ1-2,NA,TGTGCCAGCAGCCAAGGTCCTGGGAGGTTCGATGGCTACACCTTC,CASSQGPGRFDGYTF
17,NA,TRBV4-1,TRBJ2-5,TRBD2,TGCGCCAGCAGCCAAGGACCTGGCGGGAGGGAAGGAGAGACCCAGTACTTC,CASSQGPGGREGETQYF
12,NA,TRBV6-1,TRBJ1-1,NA,TGTGCCATCAGTGAGGGGGGGTACTCGGCTTTCTTT,CAISEGGYSAFF
14,NA,TRBV5-4,TRBJ1-3,NA,TGTGCCAGCAGCCGCGGGGGTCGTGGAAACACCATATATTTT,CASSRGGRGNTIYF
14,NA,TRBV19,TRBJ1-1,NA,TGTGCCAGTAGGACGGGTCCCCTGGGGACTGAAGCTTTCTTT,CASRTGPLGTEAFF